This TCR beta chain was captured in a study of T cell changes during pregnancy in multiple sclerosis. From germline, CDR1 is LNHNV and CDR2 YYDKDF (reference sequence). The CDR3 spans 19 residues. V gave up 0 bases and J gave up 6 bases; unmatched junction bases: 17. Data came from immunoSEQ multiplex PCR; TCRdb stores just in-frame clones and leaves some out. The repertoire holds around 65,000 clones, with 80% to 95% as singletons. The sample in question was peripheral blood, obtained in the second trimester of pregnancy. The J gene is TRBJ2-7, the V gene TRBV15; 10 nucleotides agree with TRBD2. This TCR derives from a female donor in good health, enrolled as a control in a pregnancy study. The CDR3 here is CATSRDGLAGEASRPEQYF. In nucleotides, the CDR3 is TGTGCCACCAGCAGAGATGGGCTAGCGGGAGAGGCCTCGCGACCCGAGCAGTACTTC.